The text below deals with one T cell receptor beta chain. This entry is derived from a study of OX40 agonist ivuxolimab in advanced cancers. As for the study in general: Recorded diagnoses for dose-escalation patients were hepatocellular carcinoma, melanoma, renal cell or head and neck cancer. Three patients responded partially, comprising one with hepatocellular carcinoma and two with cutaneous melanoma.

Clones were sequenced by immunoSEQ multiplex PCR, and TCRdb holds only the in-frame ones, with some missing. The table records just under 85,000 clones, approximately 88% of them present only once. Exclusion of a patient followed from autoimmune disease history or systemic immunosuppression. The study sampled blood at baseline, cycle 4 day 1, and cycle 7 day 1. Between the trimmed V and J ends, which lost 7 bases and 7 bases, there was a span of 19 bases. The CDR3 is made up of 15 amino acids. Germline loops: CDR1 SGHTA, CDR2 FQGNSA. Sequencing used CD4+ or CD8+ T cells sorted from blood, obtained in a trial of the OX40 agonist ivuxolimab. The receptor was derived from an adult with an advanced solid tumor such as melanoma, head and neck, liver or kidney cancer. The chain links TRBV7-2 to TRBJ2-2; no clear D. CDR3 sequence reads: CASTLRSPRVGELFF. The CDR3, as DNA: TGTGCCAGCACCCTAAGGAGCCCTAGGGTCGGGGAGCTGTTTTTT.